The 14 T cell receptor beta chains presented below share a single source sample, sequenced in a study of CD8+ T cells in alopecia areata. Treatment noted: oral pan-JAK inhibitor, 5-10 mg twice daily. Following extraction, RNA underwent reverse transcription to cDNA, which served as the sequencing template. The assay was immunoSEQ multiplex PCR, and TCRdb's table has in-frame clones only and misses some. In the table there are some 190,000 clones, about half of which are singletons. Sequenced material: CD8+ T cells sorted from blood, taken around week 54, from a patient treated with tofacitinib. The receptors originated from a human donor with alopecia areata.

This clone appeared once. The chain links TRBV4-3 to TRBJ2-3, with unresolved D. This CDR3 region has 15 residues. V lost 1 base to trimming and J lost 2 bases, with 10 bases between them. CDR1 is LGHNA, CDR2 YSLEER, per germline. The CDR3 sequence is CASSQVGSLTDTQYF. CDR3 nucleotide sequence: TGCGCCAGCAGCCAAGTCGGCAGCCTCACAGATACGCAGTATTTT.

CDR3 in DNA: TGTGCCAGCAGCTTGGTGGGGGGCCTAGGCGACAATGAGCAGTTCTTC. Its protein is CASSLVGGLGDNEQFF. This chain uses TRBV7-2 with TRBJ2-1; D is tentatively TRBD1 or TRBD2 (6 bases each). V was trimmed by 3 bases and J by 5 bases, leaving 17 bases between them. Germline lookup yields CDR1 SGHTA and CDR2 FQGNSA. The CDR3 consists of 16 residues.

The chain uses TRBV7-9 and TRBJ2-1; no definite D call. The V and J ends lost 5 bases and 7 bases respectively, with 15 bases between them. The CDR3 spans 14 residues. The germline CDR1 and CDR2 sequences are SEHNR and FQNEAQ (reference sequence). CDR3 nucleotide sequence: TGTGCCAGCAGCCCCTTCGTTGGCGCAAATGAGCAGTTCTTC. Translating gives CASSPFVGANEQFF.

Notes on this clone: The sample contains more than one DNA sequence encoding this CDR3. This chain connects TRBV30 to TRBJ1-1; D is undetermined. Germline values: CDR1 GTSNPN, CDR2 SVGIG (reference sequence). The germline V and J ends were trimmed by 0 bases and 2 bases, with 7 bases remaining between them. This CDR3 has 13 residues. CDR3 sequence reads: CAWSVLENTEAFF. The CDR3 DNA is TGTGCCTGGAGTGTCCTCGAAAACACTGAAGCTTTCTTT.

The CDR3 nucleotides read TGTGCCAGCAGCCACCGGGACAGGGGAGTTGGCTACACCTTC. Translation gives CASSHRDRGVGYTF. The V gene is TRBV7-2, the J gene TRBJ1-2; TRBD1 matches at 10 bases. The germline V gene encodes CDR1 SGHTA and CDR2 FQGNSA. Trimming cost V 5 bases and J 7 bases; bases outside gene matches: 7. The CDR3 is 14 residues long.

This clone was seen only once. V usage is TRBV5-1 and J usage is TRBJ2-1; no clear D. V was shortened by 1 base and J by 0 bases, with 11 bases between the two germline ends. Germline V gene sequence: CDR1 SGHRS, CDR2 YFSETQ. The CDR3 has 16 amino acids. The CDR3 sequence is CASSLLLPGSYNEQFF. CDR3 in DNA: TGCGCCAGCAGCTTGCTCCTTCCTGGCTCCTACAATGAGCAGTTCTTC.

This clone was detected a few times. This chain links TRBV29-1 with TRBJ2-5, with D possibly matching TRBD2 (6 bases). Germline V lookup: CDR1 SQVTM, CDR2 ANQGSEA. The length of the CDR3 is 14 residues. Trimming shortened V by 6 bases and J by 3 bases, and 17 bases separated the two germline ends. The CDR3 protein is CSVQGRGGKETQYF. Written as DNA, the CDR3 is TGCAGCGTGCAGGGTAGGGGAGGAAAAGAGACCCAGTACTTC.

The rearrangement uses TRBV6-5 and TRBJ1-2; no clear D gene. Germline loops: CDR1 MNHEY, CDR2 SVGAGI. This CDR3 comprises 13 residues. The V gene lost 2 bases and the J gene lost 4 bases, with 8 bases spanning the gap. CDR3 in DNA: TGTGCCAGCAGTTACCTGGAAGGCTATGGCTACACCTTC. Protein sequence: CASSYLEGYGYTF.

This chain links TRBV7-2 with TRBJ2-2; 7 bases line up with TRBD2. The junction had 7 bases not matched to a gene; V was cut back by 5 bases and J by 4 bases. This CDR3 is built from 15 residues. Germline lookup yields CDR1 SGHTA and CDR2 FQGNSA. CDR3 sequence: CASSHWRGFTGELFF. The CDR3 DNA sequence: TGTGCCAGCAGCCATTGGCGGGGGTTCACCGGGGAGCTGTTTTTT.

This clone was detected only a few times. The J gene is TRBJ2-1, the V gene TRBV6-5; 9 nucleotides match TRBD1. The CDR3 is made up of 14 amino acids. Looked up from germline, CDR1 is MNHEY and CDR2 is SVGAGI. The trim removed 6 bases at V and 9 bases at J, leaving 9 bases unmatched. This CDR3 is CASSPRGQGGEQFF. The DNA for the CDR3 is TGTGCCAGCAGCCCTAGGGGACAGGGCGGTGAGCAGTTCTTC.

Only one count was recorded for this clone. Other DNA sequences in this sample translate to the same CDR3. The chain has TRBV6-6 and TRBJ1-1, with D possibly TRBD1 on 6 matching bases. The ends were cut back, 0 bases at V and 5 bases at J, with 10 bases in the middle. The CDR3 consists of 14 residues. Per the germline V gene, CDR1 is MNHNY and CDR2 is SVGAGI (reference sequence). The CDR3 bases are TGTGCCAGCAGTTACTCGGCAGGGGCTACTGAAGCTTTCTTT. It yields the protein CASSYSAGATEAFF.

This clone was counted between two and nine times. This rearrangement joins TRBV6-1 to TRBJ2-3; D remains ambiguous. The CDR3 loop spans 14 amino acids. V shed 2 bases and J shed 4 bases, with 10 bases lying between them. Germline CDR1 reads MNHNS; CDR2 reads SASEGT. CDR3 loop: CASSETFRADTQYF. DNA of the CDR3: TGTGCCAGCAGTGAAACATTTAGAGCAGATACGCAGTATTTT.

This clone was seen a few times. The chain joins TRBV9 to TRBJ2-7, with TRBD1 matching 10 bases. V was pared by 4 bases and J by 2 bases, with 6 bases of the junction left unmatched. The CDR3 is 15 amino acids. In germline, CDR1 is SGDLS, CDR2 YYNGEE. Here the CDR3 DNA reads TGTGCCAGCAGCTTCGGACAGGGGGTTCCCTACGAGCAGTACTTC. Translating gives CASSFGQGVPYEQYF.

This sequence joins TRBV7-8 and TRBJ1-1, with no clear D. The length of the CDR3 is 12 residues. Trimming left V 5 bases short and J 4 bases short, with 8 bases between. Germline CDR1 reads SGHVS; CDR2 reads FQNEAQ. CDR3 residues: CASSVRITEAFF. CDR3 DNA: TGTGCCAGCAGCGTCAGGATCACTGAAGCTTTCTTT.